This TCR beta chain was documented in a study of T cell responses to AZD1222 COVID-19 vaccine. Whole-study results and caveats: Spike-wide vaccine-associated CD4 TCRs dominated at 160-218 and 743-854.

V was pared by 2 bases and J by 3 bases, with 11 bases of the junction left unmatched. CDR3 length: 17 residues. Germline V CDR1 and CDR2: SGHRS, YFSETQ. A single count supports this clone. Its antigen is unidentified. Clones were sequenced by immunoSEQ multiplex PCR, and TCRdb holds only the in-frame ones, with some missing. The profile shows about 120,000 clones, about 90% of them singletons. The chain joins TRBV5-1 to TRBJ1-1, with 9 bases lining up with TRBD1. The TCR originated in an adult in good health. Sequenced here: peripheral blood, sampled on day 0 of AZD1222 vaccination. The CDR3 sequence is CASSFPGAGQGYTEAFF. The CDR3 coding sequence is TGCGCCAGCAGCTTCCCGGGGGCGGGACAGGGATACACTGAAGCTTTCTTT.